Reported below is one T cell receptor beta chain. These data come from a study of blood T cell repertoires in COVID-19. Study-wide context: The United States, Italy and Spain were the sources of the acute and convalescent COVID-19 samples. In each case, the material was cDNA or gDNA derived from T cells, B-cell-depleted T cells, or PBMCs.

The trim removed 1 base at V and 1 base at J, leaving 1 base unmatched. This CDR3 comprises 14 residues. Germline V gene data show CDR1 as MGHRA and CDR2 as YSYEKL. Some clones are missing from TCRdb's copy, which holds only in-frame ones; the method was immunoSEQ multiplex PCR. The profile covers fewer than 200,000 clones, with under 85% appearing a single time and roughly 6.8% taken by the ten largest. The sequence was collected from a human donor in a cohort sampled during active COVID-19. The chain is built from TRBV4-1 and TRBJ2-7, with 7 bases matching TRBD2. Input material: peripheral blood. The CDR3 bases are TGCGCCAGCAGCCAAGCGGGGGGATCCTACGAGCAGTACTTC. It translates to CASSQAGGSYEQYF.